A single TCR beta chain is shown here with its context. What it binds is unknown. TCRdb independently ran MiXCR on the reads; one entry per CDR3 protein. The repertoire holds 200,000 to 300,000 distinct CDR3 sequences, roughly 13% seen once, with around 9.5% in the top ten. The V gene's germline CDR1 is DFQATT and CDR2 SNEGSKA (reference sequence). V was pared by 5 bases and J by 0 bases, with 8 bases of the junction left unmatched. The CDR3 spans 16 residues. The sample originates from a study of T cell repertoires in cytomegalovirus infection. Background on the study: Matching HLA type, along with CMV infection, was indicated by public TCR beta signatures.

Overall study findings and caveats: Across the ex vivo response, the dominant clonotypes were HLA-C-restricted CMV-specific TCR beta clonotypes.

The J gene is TRBJ2-5, the V gene TRBV20-1, with 11 bases that match TRBD2. The receptor comes from a human donor in good health (CMV status not recorded). Some clones in this sample may be carry-over from other donors' samples. Sequencing used PBMCs. DNA of the CDR3: TGCAGTGCTGAGGAGACTAGCGGGGTGTACCAAGAGACCCAGTACTTC. Amino acid sequence: CSAEETSGVYQETQYF.